A single sample gave rise to the 32 T cell receptor beta chains below, sequenced in a study of response to subunit inactivated influenza vaccine. TCRdb reanalysed the RT-PCR reads using MiXCR and keeps one entry per CDR3 protein. This sample yields roughly 710,000 distinct CDR3 sequences, of which about 14% are seen a single time; 7.6% belongs to the top ten. Here the sequenced sample was PBMCs from blood, taken 14 to 15 days before vaccination. These receptors were taken from a man in his fifties or sixties who received an inactivated influenza vaccine.

This clonotype was counted a few times. The rearrangement joins TRBV18 to TRBJ2-3, with D maybe TRBD2 (5 bases). The CDR3 contains 15 residues. The germline V gene has CDR1 KGHSH and CDR2 LQKENI. Between the trimmed V and J ends, which lost 1 base and 3 bases, there was a span of 11 bases. The CDR3 here is CASSPQSRRTDTQYF. The DNA for the CDR3 is TGTGCCAGCTCACCACAGTCTAGGAGGACAGATACGCAGTATTTT.

This clonotype was seen more than once but under ten times. The rearrangement joins TRBV11-1 to TRBJ1-2, with D possibly TRBD1 on 6 matching bases. V shed 4 bases and J shed 2 bases, with 23 bases lying between them. Germline V gene data show CDR1 as SGHAT and CDR2 as FQDESV (reference sequence). This CDR3 is built from 18 residues. The CDR3 nucleotides read TGTGCCAGCAGCTCGACCATCCTCCTGGACAGAGTAAACTATGGCTACACCTTC. Translation gives CASSSTILLDRVNYGYTF. The variable domain in full, with the rest retrieved from reference TRBV11-1 and TRBJ1-2, is EAEVAQSPRYKITEKSQAVAFWCDPISGHATLYWYRQILGQGPELLVQFQDESVVDDSQLPKDRFSAERLKGVDSTLKIQPAELGDSAMYLCASSSTILLDRVNYGYTFGSGTRLTVV.

The table lists this clonotype with a few counts. The chain links TRBV7-2 to TRBJ2-7, with 10 bases fitting TRBD1. Germline V CDR1 and CDR2: SGHTA, FQGNSA. Unmatched junction bases numbered 10, after V lost 5 bases and J lost 6 bases. The CDR3 covers 15 residues. The CDR3 nucleotides read TGTGCCAGCAGCCTTCGACAGGGGGCATCAGGCGAGCAGTACTTC. Protein sequence: CASSLRQGASGEQYF.

This clonotype was observed a few times. CDR3 in amino acids: CATSDVDRNNEQFF. As DNA, the CDR3 is TGTGCCACCAGTGATGTCGACAGAAACAATGAGCAGTTCTTC. The V gene is TRBV24-1, the J gene TRBJ2-1; D perhaps matches TRBD1 (5 bases). Germline lookup yields CDR1 KGHDR and CDR2 SFDVKD. The CDR3 is 14 amino acids. V dropped 3 bases and J dropped 5 bases, with 10 bases sitting between them.

The chain recombines TRBV28 with TRBJ1-2, with D maybe TRBD1 (6 bases). Germline V gene data show CDR1 as MDHEN and CDR2 as SYDVKM. The CDR3 length is 11 residues. The V end was cut by 7 bases, the J end by 13 bases, with 16 bases between. In DNA, the CDR3 is TGTGCCAGCACTTCCGCCCACAGGGTCACCTTC. As protein: CASTSAHRVTF.

The chain uses TRBV6-2 or TRBV6-3 and TRBJ1-1; D is possibly TRBD1 (5 bases). Trimming took off 6 bases at V and 4 bases at J, with 18 bases between the two ends. Germline V gene lookup returns CDR1 MNHEY and CDR2 SVGEGT. The CDR3 extends over 15 amino acids. This CDR3 reads CASRSWGRLATEAFF. DNA of the CDR3: TGTGCCAGCAGGAGTTGGGGCCGATTGGCCACTGAAGCTTTCTTT.

This clonotype has at least ten counts. The gene calls are TRBV15 and TRBJ2-1; D gene unclear. The CDR3 has 13 amino acids. Trimming removed 2 bases at V and 8 bases at J, with 10 bases between. Germline values: CDR1 LNHNV, CDR2 YYDKDF (reference sequence). This chain's CDR3 is CATSRYLKDEQFF. CDR3 DNA sequence: TGTGCCACCAGCAGATATCTGAAGGATGAGCAGTTCTTC.

The V and J genes are TRBV3-1 and TRBJ2-4; TRBD1 aligns across 8 bases. The CDR3 loop spans 14 amino acids. V dropped 3 bases and J dropped 8; count of bases not matched to a gene: 6. Per germline, CDR1 LGHDT and CDR2 YNNKEL (reference sequence). The CDR3: CASSHRQGMDIQYF. The CDR3 DNA follows: TGTGCCAGCAGCCATAGACAGGGGATGGACATTCAGTACTTC.

Only a few counts were recorded for this clonotype. The chain is built from TRBV15 and TRBJ2-1; 7 nucleotides agree with TRBD1. V lost 0 bases and J lost 8; bases outside the gene matches: 4. The CDR3 length is 14 residues. Germline loops: CDR1 LNHNV, CDR2 YYDKDF (reference sequence). The CDR3 protein is CATSRDPQGDEQFF. The CDR3 bases are TGTGCCACCAGCAGAGATCCCCAGGGGGATGAGCAGTTCTTC.

This clonotype showed up just a few times. In DNA form, the CDR3 reads TGTGCCAGCAGCCCCCCCCCGGGGGTAGGGACTGAAGCTTTCTTT. Its protein is CASSPPPGVGTEAFF. The rearrangement links TRBV9 to TRBJ1-1; tentative D call: TRBD1 (5 bases). The germline CDR1 and CDR2 sequences are SGDLS and YYNGEE. The V end was cut by 4 bases, the J end by 5 bases, with 18 bases between. The CDR3 covers 15 residues.

This clonotype was recorded many times. The chain has TRBV5-1 and TRBJ2-5; perhaps TRBD1 as D (6 bases). V was trimmed by 5 bases and J by 5 bases, leaving 10 bases between them. Germline CDR1 SGHRS, CDR2 YFSETQ. This CDR3 has 12 residues. The CDR3 reads CASRTGSETQYF. The CDR3 DNA is TGCGCCAGCAGAACAGGGTCGGAGACCCAGTACTTC.

The chain couples TRBV29-1 to TRBJ2-1, with 9 bases identical to TRBD2. V dropped 1 base and J dropped 2; count of bases not matched to a gene: 3. Germline V gives CDR1 SQVTM, CDR2 ANQGSEA. CDR3 length: 15 amino acids. CDR3 in amino acids: CSVEVRLAAYNEQFF. The CDR3, as DNA: TGCAGCGTTGAAGTGAGACTAGCGGCCTACAATGAGCAGTTCTTC.

This clonotype turned up a few times. The gene calls are TRBV7-2 and TRBJ2-1; maybe TRBD1 (6 bases). The length of the CDR3 is 14 residues. CDR1 and CDR2 (germline): SGHTA, FQGNSA. V was clipped by 5 bases and J by 9 bases, with 17 bases between them. Here the CDR3 reads CASSPHREVGEQFF. The CDR3 coding sequence is TGTGCCAGCAGCCCTCACAGGGAAGTAGGTGAGCAGTTCTTC.

In this sample, this clonotype turned up a few times. This chain uses TRBV20-1 with TRBJ2-2; D possibly corresponds to TRBD1 (5 bases). Between the trimmed V and J ends, which lost 2 bases and 2 bases, there was a span of 6 bases. This CDR3 has 13 amino acids. Germline CDR1 and CDR2: DFQATT and SNEGSKA (reference sequence). CDR3 region: CSARRGNTGELFF. The CDR3, as DNA: TGCAGTGCTAGAAGGGGTAACACCGGGGAGCTGTTTTTT.

In this sample, this clonotype turned up a few times. The V call is TRBV7-8, the J call TRBJ1-2; tentatively, D is TRBD1 (6 bases). Trimming shortened V by 4 bases and J by 5 bases, and 17 bases separated the two germline ends. This CDR3 has 15 residues. Germline CDR1 SGHVS, CDR2 FQNEAQ. The chain's CDR3 is CASSSPRGGGYGYTF. The CDR3 DNA sequence: TGTGCCAGCAGCTCCCCCCGGGGAGGGGGTTATGGCTACACCTTC.

There are a few counts of this clonotype. V is TRBV7-6 and J is TRBJ2-1; TRBD1 aligns across 8 bases. This CDR3 spans 13 amino acids. CDR1 is SGHVS, CDR2 FNYEAQ, per germline. Trimming cost V 2 bases and J 7 bases; bases outside gene matches: 1. CDR3 in DNA: TGTGCCAGCAGCTTACAGGGGGCGAATGAGCAGTTCTTC. This translates into CASSLQGANEQFF.

This clonotype was seen repeatedly, ten times or more. The chain joins TRBV10-3 to TRBJ2-5; 7 nucleotides agree with TRBD1. V shed 6 bases, J shed 9 bases, and the junction held 10 bases outside the gene matches. Germline V CDR1 and CDR2: ENHRY, SYGVKD. The CDR3 extends over 13 amino acids. In nucleotides, the CDR3 is TGTGCCATCAGGAAAACAGGGGAAGCAGCCCAGTACTTC. Residues: CAIRKTGEAAQYF.

The chain recombines TRBV7-9 with TRBJ1-2; the D gene is possibly TRBD1 (5 bases). CDR3 size: 17 residues. V lost 2 bases and J lost 8, with 24 bases in between. Germline V CDR1 and CDR2: SEHNR, FQNEAQ (reference sequence). CDR3 in DNA: TGTGCCAGCAGCTTATCGATTGTGGGGCAGGGACGAGGCGGCTACACCTTC. Translation gives CASSLSIVGQGRGGYTF.

A remark on this clonotype: Germline and junction disagree at one end, which may indicate a read error. The chain carries TRBV20-1 and TRBJ2-7; no firm D call. The CDR3 consists of 16 residues. The V gene's germline CDR1 is DFQATT and CDR2 SNEGSKA (reference sequence). CDR3 amino acids: CCARDPETTLSYEQYF. The CDR3 bases are TGCTGTGCTAGAGATCCGGAGACCACCCTCTCCTACGAGCAGTACTTC.

This clonotype was recorded at least ten times. The rearrangement links TRBV4-3 to TRBJ1-6; D call uncertain. Germline V gene data show CDR1 as LGHNA and CDR2 as YSLEER. V was pared by 0 bases and J by 8 bases, with 17 bases between. The CDR3 consists of 17 residues. CDR3 loop: CASSQDTGYRLDSPLHF. CDR3 bases: TGCGCCAGCAGCCAAGATACCGGATATAGATTGGATTCACCCCTCCACTTT.

V and J are TRBV7-9 and TRBJ2-2; either TRBD1 or TRBD2 may supply D (5 bases each). CDR3 length: 16 amino acids. The germline V gene encodes CDR1 SEHNR and CDR2 FQNEAQ (reference sequence). V lost 5 bases, J lost 0 bases, and 13 bases lay in between. DNA for the CDR3: TGTGCCAGCAGCAACCGGGACGGCGCGAACACCGGGGAGCTGTTTTTT. It yields the protein CASSNRDGANTGELFF.

This chain links TRBV6-2 or TRBV6-3 with TRBJ2-7, with a possible D match to TRBD2 (5 bases). V lost 7 bases and J 3 bases, leaving 19 bases between the germline ends. The CDR3 runs 15 residues. Germline lookup yields CDR1 MNHEY and CDR2 SVGEGT. Here the CDR3 DNA reads TGTGCCAGCACCCGGTTTGGAGGAAGTGGCTACGAGCAGTACTTC. This sequence encodes CASTRFGGSGYEQYF.

The CDR3 DNA reads TGTGCCATCAGAGGCGAGGCGGGAGTGCAGGCAGATACGCAGTATTTT. Protein product: CAIRGEAGVQADTQYF. The rearrangement joins TRBV10-3 to TRBJ2-3, with 7 bases identical to TRBD2. Germline trimming cut 6 bases from V and 4 bases from J; bases unmatched to any gene: 13. This CDR3 has 16 amino acids. Per germline, CDR1 ENHRY and CDR2 SYGVKD.

This clonotype was counted a few times. V gene TRBV27 combines with J gene TRBJ2-3, with TRBD2 identical over 9 bases. From germline, CDR1 is MNHEY and CDR2 SMNVEV (reference sequence). Losses at the gene ends were 3 bases for V and 4 bases for J; bases not matched to a gene: 8. The CDR3 length is 16 residues. CDR3 in DNA: TGTGCCAGCAGTTTCCGACAGACTAGCGGACCAGATACGCAGTATTTT. It encodes CASSFRQTSGPDTQYF.

The chain carries TRBV15 and TRBJ1-6; 7 nucleotides line up with TRBD1. From germline, CDR1 is LNHNV and CDR2 YYDKDF (reference sequence). After removal of 1 base from V and 8 bases from J, the junction contained 14 bases not matched to a gene. The CDR3 is made up of 18 amino acids. The CDR3 DNA follows: TGTGCCACCAGCAGAGTGGTTGGCTCCCGGGACAGAGATTCACCCCTCCACTTT. Translated: CATSRVVGSRDRDSPLHF. Based on the CDR3 plus reference TRBV15 and TRBJ1-6, the full variable domain is DAMVIQNPRYQVTQFGKPVTLSCSQTLNHNVMYWYQQKSSQAPKLLFHYYDKDFNNEADTPDNFQSRRPNTSFCFLDIRSPGLGDTAMYLCATSRVVGSRDRDSPLHFGNGTRLTVT.

This clonotype was counted only a few times. The chain carries TRBV11-2 and TRBJ2-3; 13 bases map to TRBD2. The CDR3 sequence is 18 residues long. Losses at the gene ends were 2 bases for V and 1 base for J; bases not matched to a gene: 6. CDR1 and CDR2 (germline): SGHAT, FQNNGV. The CDR3 reads CASSLLLAGGQRTDTQYF. CDR3 nucleotide sequence: TGTGCCAGCAGCTTATTACTAGCGGGGGGGCAGCGCACAGATACGCAGTATTTT.

This rearrangement joins TRBV2 to TRBJ2-6, with D hard to call. The CDR3 spans 15 residues. Germline-derived CDR1 and CDR2 are SNHLY and FYNNEI. V lost 8 bases, J lost 0 bases, and 11 bases lay in between. The CDR3 nucleotides read TGTGCCAGCGGGAAGACGAGCTCTGGGGCCAACGTCCTGACTTTC. Residues: CASGKTSSGANVLTF.

The chain recombines TRBV6-1 with TRBJ2-7; the D call may be TRBD1 or TRBD2 (5 bases each). The CDR3 contains 15 residues. CDR1 and CDR2 from the germline V gene are MNHNS and SASEGT. Between the trimmed V and J ends, which lost 1 base and 6 bases, there was a span of 16 bases. The CDR3 DNA sequence: TGTGCCAGCAGTGAAGAAGAGGGATGGGGGACCGAGCAGTACTTC. It encodes CASSEEEGWGTEQYF.

This clonotype was counted a few times. The V and J genes are TRBV6-2 or TRBV6-3 and TRBJ1-1; 7 positions agree with TRBD1. The CDR3 is 14 residues long. V lost 5 bases, J lost 4 bases, and 7 bases stayed unmatched. Germline loops: CDR1 MNHEY, CDR2 SVGEGT. The CDR3: CASSTRQGSTEAFF. The CDR3 coding sequence is TGTGCCAGCAGTACCCGACAGGGCTCCACTGAAGCTTTCTTT.

V usage is TRBV11-2 and J usage is TRBJ2-3, with D perhaps matching TRBD1 (6 bases). The CDR3 covers 12 residues. Trimming stripped 6 bases from V and 7 bases from J, with 11 bases between. In germline, CDR1 is SGHAT, CDR2 FQNNGV. CDR3 coding DNA: TGTGCCAGCAGAGAAACAGGGAATACGCAGTATTTT. It specifies CASRETGNTQYF.

This clonotype was picked up many times. This chain links TRBV28 with TRBJ2-1; D is ambiguous. Germline values: CDR1 MDHEN, CDR2 SYDVKM. The CDR3 is 11 residues long. Trimming pared 6 bases from V and 10 bases from J, leaving 10 bases between. CDR3 protein: CASSPLREQFF. The CDR3 DNA is TGTGCCAGCAGCCCGTTAAGGGAGCAGTTCTTC. The variable domain in full, completed from reference TRBV28 and TRBJ2-1, reads DVKVTQSSRYLVKRTGEKVFLECVQDMDHENMFWYRQDPGLGLRLIYFSYDVKMKEKGDIPEGYSVSREKKERFSLILESASTNQTSMYLCASSPLREQFFGPGTRLTVL.

In this sample, this clonotype turned up a few times. The chain recombines TRBV6-5 with TRBJ2-1; 9 positions match TRBD1. V dropped 3 bases and J dropped 4; count of bases not matched to a gene: 7. The germline CDR1 and CDR2 sequences are MNHEY and SVGAGI. The CDR3 loop spans 16 amino acids. This CDR3 reads CASSYYAGTGYNEQFF. In DNA, the CDR3 is TGTGCCAGCAGTTATTATGCCGGGACAGGGTACAATGAGCAGTTCTTC.